The 24 T cell receptor beta chains below come from one sample, sequenced in a study of T cell responses to AZD1222 COVID-19 vaccine. The table came from immunoSEQ multiplex PCR; TCRdb's copy has only in-frame clones and leaves some out. The repertoire holds about 120,000 clones, with roughly 93% as singletons. The specimen was peripheral blood, collected 28 days after the second AZD1222 dose. The receptor set was obtained from an adult who received the AZD1222 COVID-19 vaccine.

The rearrangement links TRBV11-2 to TRBJ2-7; either TRBD1 or TRBD2 may fit D (5 bases each). This CDR3 is 15 amino acids long. The V gene lost 1 base and the J gene lost 4 bases, with 14 bases spanning the gap. The germline gives CDR1 SGHAT, CDR2 FQNNGV. The DNA for the CDR3 is TGTGCCAGCAGCTTAGGGGGACGGGAAGTTTACGAGCAGTACTTC. Protein: CASSLGGREVYEQYF.

The chain couples TRBV5-1 to TRBJ2-7; TRBD2 aligns across 7 bases. The CDR3 has 16 residues. The germline gives CDR1 SGHRS, CDR2 YFSETQ. The V segment lost 0 bases and the J segment 1 base; nucleotides outside the gene matches: 7. CDR3 in amino acids: CASSLVKTSQSYEQYF. The CDR3 bases are TGCGCCAGCAGCTTGGTGAAGACTAGCCAGTCCTACGAGCAGTACTTC. The whole variable domain, filled in from reference TRBV5-1 and TRBJ2-7, reads KAGVTQTPRYLIKTRGQQVTLSCSPISGHRSVSWYQQTPGQGLQFLFEYFSETQRNKGNFPGRFSGRQFSNSRSEMNVSTLELGDSALYLCASSLVKTSQSYEQYFGPGTRLTVT.

The gene calls are TRBV10-3 and TRBJ2-1, with a weak D call TRBD1 (6 bases). V gave up 4 bases and J gave up 8 bases, with 21 bases separating them. Germline lookup yields CDR1 ENHRY and CDR2 SYGVKD. The CDR3 sequence is 16 residues long. The CDR3 coding sequence is TGTGCCATCAGTGTGGGGACATTCCTCCGTGGCGATGAGCAGTTCTTC. This gives the protein CAISVGTFLRGDEQFF.

V is TRBV6-5 and J is TRBJ2-3, with unresolved D. Germline V CDR1 and CDR2: MNHEY, SVGAGI. CDR3 size: 13 residues. The ends were cut back, 6 bases at V and 2 bases at J, with 9 bases in the middle. The CDR3 DNA reads TGTGCCAGCAGAACCCCGCTCACAGATACGCAGTATTTT. Translating gives CASRTPLTDTQYF.

The CDR3 DNA sequence: TGTGCCAGCAGCTTGGAATGGGGCGGAAACTATGGCTACACCTTC. This sequence encodes CASSLEWGGNYGYTF. J is TRBJ1-2 and V is TRBV5-4; TRBD1 is a possible D gene (5 bases). Trimming stripped 0 bases from V and 2 bases from J, with 11 bases between. The CDR3 sequence is 15 residues long. Germline-derived CDR1 and CDR2 are SGHNT and YYREEE (reference sequence). The full variable domain, rest sourced from reference TRBV5-4 and TRBJ1-2, is ETGVTQSPTHLIKTRGQQVTLRCSSQSGHNTVSWYQQALGQGPQFIFQYYREEENGRGNFPPRFSGLQFPNYSSELNVNALELDDSALYLCASSLEWGGNYGYTFGSGTRLTVV.

The CDR3 DNA sequence: TGCGCCAGCTGGACCCCCCGGGGGAAGCGCTCTGGAAACACCATATATTTT. This gives the protein CASWTPRGKRSGNTIYF. The V call is TRBV10-2, the J call TRBJ1-3; tentative D call: TRBD1 (5 bases). This CDR3 is built from 17 residues. The V end was cut by 8 bases, the J end by 0 bases, with 20 bases between. Germline CDR1 WSHSY, CDR2 SAAADI.

The genes are TRBV11-2 and TRBJ1-1, with 7 nucleotides matching TRBD1. From germline, CDR1 is SGHAT and CDR2 FQNNGV. The CDR3 spans 17 residues. J gave up 0 bases and V 3 bases, and 10 bases lay outside the gene matches. CDR3: CASSFLRDSTMNTEAFF. In nucleotides, the CDR3 is TGTGCCAGCAGCTTTCTCCGGGACAGCACTATGAACACTGAAGCTTTCTTT. Combining the CDR3 with reference TRBV11-2 and TRBJ1-1 gives the whole variable domain EAGVAQSPRYKIIEKRQSVAFWCNPISGHATLYWYQQILGQGPKLLIQFQNNGVVDDSQLPKDRFSAERLKGVDSTLKIQPAKLEDSAVYLCASSFLRDSTMNTEAFFGQGTRLTVV.

As DNA, the CDR3 is TGTGCCAGCAGCCAAGATAGTCCATTTGACAGAGTTGGGGCCAACGTCCTGACTTTC. This sequence encodes CASSQDSPFDRVGANVLTF. This chain connects TRBV3-1 (or the pseudogene TRBV3-2) to TRBJ2-6, with D perhaps matching TRBD1 (5 bases). The germline gives CDR1 LGHDT, CDR2 YNNKEL (reference sequence). Trimming shortened V by 0 bases and J by 3 bases, and 18 bases separated the two germline ends. This CDR3 is 19 amino acids long.

The chain recombines TRBV10-1 with TRBJ2-7; D is possibly TRBD1 or TRBD2 (5 bases each). The V gene's germline CDR1 is WNHNN and CDR2 SYGVQD (reference sequence). Trimming pared 6 bases from V and 2 bases from J, leaving 14 bases between. This CDR3 region has 14 residues. The CDR3 here is CASSPGHLPYEQYF. The CDR3 region has the DNA TGCGCCAGCAGCCCGGGGCACCTGCCCTACGAGCAGTACTTC.

This chain connects TRBV18 to TRBJ2-1; the D gene is possibly TRBD2 (6 bases). With 3 bases removed from V and 0 bases from J, the gap between germline ends came to 12 bases. This CDR3 is 16 amino acids long. Germline V gene lookup returns CDR1 KGHSH and CDR2 LQKENI. CDR3 DNA sequence: TGTGCCAGCTCACCTCAAGCGGGTTTCTCCTACAATGAGCAGTTCTTC. This codes for CASSPQAGFSYNEQFF.

The gene calls are TRBV12-3 or TRBV12-4 and TRBJ1-1; D is unresolved. V was clipped by 1 base and J by 3 bases, with 6 bases between them. This CDR3 is 13 amino acids long. DNA for the CDR3: TGTGCCAGCAGTTTAGTTCGCCACACTGAAGCTTTCTTT. It is translated as CASSLVRHTEAFF.

The chain employs TRBV7-2 and TRBJ2-7, with 9 nucleotides matching TRBD2. Looked up from germline, CDR1 is SGHTA and CDR2 is FQGNSA. The CDR3 spans 18 residues. V dropped 4 bases and J dropped 0; count of bases not matched to a gene: 13. The CDR3 sequence: CASSSLGGGRALSYEQYF. The CDR3 coding sequence is TGTGCCAGCAGCTCCTTGGGAGGCGGGAGGGCCCTCTCCTACGAGCAGTACTTC.

The V and J genes are TRBV7-2 and TRBJ2-4; 12 bases fit TRBD2. CDR3 length: 14 amino acids. Germline CDR1 and CDR2: SGHTA and FQGNSA. The trim removed 5 bases at V and 9 bases at J, leaving 5 bases unmatched. The CDR3 spells CASSTELAGGIQYF. The CDR3 nucleotides are TGTGCCAGCAGCACCGAACTAGCGGGAGGCATTCAGTACTTC.

The rearrangement links TRBV6-5 to TRBJ1-5, with D possibly matching TRBD1 (6 bases). Germline V gene data show CDR1 as MNHEY and CDR2 as SVGAGI. Trimming took 8 bases from V and 6 from J, leaving 17 bases between them. The CDR3 contains 14 residues. The CDR3 DNA follows: TGTGCCAGCCCTAAAACAGGGACGGGTCAGCCCCAGCATTTT. Its protein is CASPKTGTGQPQHF.

The chain combines TRBV6-5 with TRBJ1-5; D gene ambiguous. CDR3 length: 12 residues. Trimming removed 0 bases from V and 6 bases from J, with 3 bases in between. The germline V gene has CDR1 MNHEY and CDR2 SVGAGI. In DNA, the CDR3 is TGTGCCAGCAGTTACTCGGGTCAGCCCCAGCATTTT. Amino acid sequence: CASSYSGQPQHF.

The chain carries TRBV10-3 and TRBJ1-1; unclear D gene. The V gene lost 2 bases and the J gene lost 0 bases, with 4 bases spanning the gap. Per the germline V gene, CDR1 is ENHRY and CDR2 is SYGVKD. This CDR3 has 13 amino acids. CDR3 sequence: CAISEKMNTEAFF. CDR3 sequence (DNA): TGTGCCATCAGTGAGAAGATGAACACTGAAGCTTTCTTT.

The V call is TRBV18, the J call TRBJ1-5, with 9 bases matching TRBD1. Losses at the gene ends were 5 bases for V and 5 bases for J; bases not matched to a gene: 7. The CDR3 covers 15 residues. Germline values: CDR1 KGHSH, CDR2 LQKENI. CDR3 coding DNA: TGTGCCAGCTCAGGCAGACAGGGGGTCGATCAGCCCCAGCATTTT. Translated: CASSGRQGVDQPQHF.

This chain links TRBV6-1 with TRBJ1-2, with 8 bases matching TRBD1. With 1 base clipped from V and 4 bases from J, the junction kept 5 bases outside the gene matches. The V gene's germline CDR1 is MNHNS and CDR2 SASEGT. The CDR3 contains 15 residues. CDR3 coding DNA: TGTGCCAGCAGTGAAGTAGTTCAGGGGGCCTATGGCTACACCTTC. Translating it yields CASSEVVQGAYGYTF.

The chain recombines TRBV28 with TRBJ1-2, with no clear D. CDR3 length: 11 amino acids. Trimming left V 6 bases short and J 4 bases short, with 6 bases between. Germline V lookup: CDR1 MDHEN, CDR2 SYDVKM. CDR3 region: CASSGLYGYTF. In DNA form, the CDR3 reads TGTGCCAGCAGCGGGCTCTATGGCTACACCTTC.

The rearrangement uses TRBV12-3 or TRBV12-4 and TRBJ1-6; maybe TRBD1 (5 bases). V lost 6 bases and J 6 bases, leaving 9 bases between the germline ends. The CDR3 loop spans 13 amino acids. CDR3 DNA sequence: TGTGCCAGCAGCTCCAGGGTTAATTCACCCCTCCACTTT. Its protein is CASSSRVNSPLHF.

The gene calls are TRBV5-4 and TRBJ2-7; D is possibly TRBD1 (6 bases). V lost 2 bases and J 2 bases, leaving 14 bases between the germline ends. The germline V gene has CDR1 SGHNT and CDR2 YYREEE (reference sequence). The CDR3 is made up of 15 amino acids. CDR3 coding DNA: TGTGCCAGCAGCTTTGAGTGGGACAATACCTACGAGCAGTACTTC. Translation: CASSFEWDNTYEQYF.

This rearrangement joins TRBV13 to TRBJ2-3, with 7 bases that match TRBD2. Losses at the gene ends were 6 bases for V and 1 base for J; bases not matched to a gene: 7. The germline CDR1 and CDR2 sequences are PRHDT and FYEKMQ (reference sequence). The CDR3 covers 15 residues. CDR3 protein: CASRWGLAGTDTQYF. The CDR3 nucleotides read TGTGCCAGCAGGTGGGGTCTAGCGGGCACAGATACGCAGTATTTT. The variable domain in full, with the rest retrieved from reference TRBV13 and TRBJ2-3, is AAGVIQSPRHLIKEKRETATLKCYPIPRHDTVYWYQQGPGQDPQFLISFYEKMQSDKGSIPDRFSAQQFSDYHSELNMSSLELGDSALYFCASRWGLAGTDTQYFGPGTRLTVL.

The rearrangement uses TRBV10-3 and TRBJ2-5; TRBD2 matches 9 bases. Trimming at V came to 5 bases and at J to 2 bases, leaving 9 bases not matched to a gene. This CDR3 is built from 16 residues. The V gene's germline CDR1 is ENHRY and CDR2 SYGVKD. CDR3: CAISRGGLANQETQYF. The CDR3 nucleotides are TGTGCCATCAGTAGGGGAGGACTAGCGAATCAAGAGACCCAGTACTTC.

The gene calls are TRBV12-3 or TRBV12-4 and TRBJ1-3; D not certain. The CDR3 spans 13 residues. With 3 bases removed from V and 1 base from J, the gap between germline ends came to 4 bases. CDR3 coding DNA: TGTGCCAGCAGTTTTGCTTCTGGAAACACCATATATTTT. It translates to CASSFASGNTIYF.